The next 13 T cell receptor beta chains were all read from a single sample in a study of control samples from healthy donors and cancer patients. The protocol was immunoSEQ multiplex PCR, while the TCRdb copy is restricted to in-frame clones and leaves out a portion. The repertoire holds roughly 86,000 clones, 90% seen once, with over 3% in the top ten. Sequencing used blood. The receptors stem from a woman between 18 and 30 years old in good health.

V is TRBV2 and J is TRBJ1-1, with TRBD1 identical over 10 bases. J lost 12 bases, V lost 5 bases, and 9 bases had no gene match. The CDR3 length is 13 residues. CDR1 is SNHLY, CDR2 FYNNEI, per germline. The CDR3 loop reads CASSTGTGAMPFF. The CDR3 DNA follows: TGTGCCAGCAGTACCGGGACAGGGGCGATGCCTTTCTTT.

This chain links TRBV5-1 with TRBJ1-1; 9 bases fit TRBD1. V lost 2 bases to trimming and J lost 2 bases; unmatched junction nucleotides: 4. Germline values: CDR1 SGHRS, CDR2 YFSETQ. The CDR3 runs 15 residues. CDR3 region: CASSFGDRDNTEAFF. CDR3 sequence (DNA): TGCGCCAGCAGCTTTGGGGACAGGGACAACACTGAAGCTTTCTTT.

The V gene is TRBV2, the J gene TRBJ1-2, with D tentatively TRBD1 (6 bases). CDR3 length: 15 residues. Germline V gene lookup returns CDR1 SNHLY and CDR2 FYNNEI. With 7 bases removed from V and 1 base from J, the gap between germline ends came to 16 bases. The CDR3 coding sequence is TGTGCCAGCACCAATTGGGGGGCTGGTAACTATGGCTACACCTTC. Translated, it gives CASTNWGAGNYGYTF.

This clone has just one count. This sequence joins TRBV4-2 and TRBJ1-1; D unresolved. From germline, CDR1 is LGHNA and CDR2 YNFKEQ. Trimming pared 1 base from V and 1 base from J, leaving 7 bases between. This CDR3 has 14 amino acids. Here the CDR3 reads CASSQAVGNTEAFF. The DNA for the CDR3 is TGTGCCAGCAGCCAAGCCGTGGGGAACACTGAAGCTTTCTTT.

The chain is built from TRBV5-1 and TRBJ2-3; possibly TRBD1 or TRBD2 for D (5 bases each). CDR1 and CDR2 from the germline V gene are SGHRS and YFSETQ. Between the trimmed V and J ends, which lost 7 bases and 4 bases, there was a span of 10 bases. The CDR3 is 12 amino acids. The CDR3 is CASSWGSDTQYF. DNA for the CDR3: TGCGCCAGCTCCTGGGGGTCAGATACGCAGTATTTT. Full variable domain (rest looked up from reference TRBV5-1 and TRBJ2-3): KAGVTQTPRYLIKTRGQQVTLSCSPISGHRSVSWYQQTPGQGLQFLFEYFSETQRNKGNFPGRFSGRQFSNSRSEMNVSTLELGDSALYLCASSWGSDTQYFGPGTRLTVL.

This chain connects TRBV6-1 to TRBJ1-1; D is ambiguous. The CDR3 totals 16 residues. V was clipped by 4 bases and J by 1 base, with 16 bases between them. Germline V gives CDR1 MNHNS, CDR2 SASEGT. The CDR3 loop is CASSAGPSSGNTEAFF. The CDR3 nucleotides read TGTGCCAGCAGTGCTGGCCCGAGCAGTGGGAACACTGAAGCTTTCTTT.

The chain combines TRBV21-1 with TRBJ2-5. TRBV21-1 is listed as a pseudogene. The CDR3 has 10 amino acids. CDR3 protein: CASSKETQYF. The CDR3 nucleotides read TGTGCCAGCAGCAAGGAGACCCAGTACTTC.

The V gene is TRBV5-4, the J gene TRBJ1-6; D may be TRBD1 (6 bases). This CDR3 region has 14 residues. The germline V gene has CDR1 SGHNT and CDR2 YYREEE (reference sequence). The V and J ends lost 4 bases and 3 bases respectively, with 8 bases between them. CDR3: CASSLTGYNSPLHF. The CDR3 coding sequence is TGTGCCAGCAGCCTGACAGGCTATAATTCACCCCTCCACTTT.

The rearrangement links TRBV29-1 to TRBJ1-1; D may be TRBD1 (6 bases). This CDR3 spans 12 amino acids. V lost 5 bases and J lost 11, with 18 bases in between. Germline CDR1 and CDR2: SQVTM and ANQGSEA. CDR3 DNA sequence: TGCAGCGTTTCGTCAGGGGAGGGGATGGCTTTCTTT. Protein sequence: CSVSSGEGMAFF.

The J gene is TRBJ2-7, the V gene TRBV5-4, with TRBD1 matching 9 bases. The CDR3 runs to 13 residues. With V trimmed by 0 bases and J by 6 bases, 1 base remained unmatched. Germline CDR1 and CDR2: SGHNT and YYREEE (reference sequence). The CDR3 loop reads CASSLDRGREQYF. In DNA, the CDR3 is TGTGCCAGCAGCTTGGACAGGGGGCGCGAGCAGTACTTC.

The V call is TRBV10-1, the J call TRBJ2-2; D remains ambiguous. The CDR3 is made up of 14 amino acids. V was cut by 6 bases and J by 6 bases, with 14 bases left in between. Looked up from germline, CDR1 is WNHNN and CDR2 is SYGVQD (reference sequence). The CDR3 DNA reads TGCGCCAGCAGCGCCAACAGAGGATCCGGGGAGCTGTTTTTT. Translating it yields CASSANRGSGELFF.

The chain carries TRBV5-6 and TRBJ1-2; perhaps TRBD1 as D (6 bases). The CDR3 has 14 amino acids. V gave up 1 base and J gave up 8 bases, with 15 bases separating them. CDR1 and CDR2 (germline): SGHDT, YYEEEE. The CDR3: CASSLRTAWRGYTF. CDR3 coding DNA: TGTGCCAGCAGCTTGCGGACAGCCTGGCGGGGCTACACCTTC.

The chain couples TRBV5-1 to TRBJ1-1; D is possibly TRBD1 (5 bases). CDR3 length: 12 amino acids. Germline V gene data show CDR1 as SGHRS and CDR2 as YFSETQ. V shed 4 bases and J shed 5 bases, with 9 bases lying between them. The CDR3 DNA reads as TGCGCCAGCAGCAAGGAGGGGACTGAAGCTTTCTTT. This encodes CASSKEGTEAFF.